The 19 T cell receptor beta chains in this list originate from one sample, sequenced in a study of T cell responses to AZD1222 COVID-19 vaccine. Method: immunoSEQ multiplex PCR; TCRdb's copy keeps in-frame clones and lacks some. The sample shows roughly 160,000 clones, around 90% of them seen only once. The sequences come from peripheral blood, collected 28 days after the second AZD1222 dose. Receptor source: an adult who received the AZD1222 COVID-19 vaccine.

The chain carries TRBV5-6 and TRBJ1-2, with D unresolved. Trimming took off 0 bases at V and 9 bases at J, with 15 bases between the two ends. This CDR3 has 14 residues. CDR1 is SGHDT and CDR2 is YYEEEE in the germline V gene. In DNA form, the CDR3 reads TGTGCCAGCAGCTTGGTCGAGTACGCTGGGCGCTACACCTTC. Encoded protein: CASSLVEYAGRYTF.

The rearrangement joins TRBV7-9 to TRBJ2-1, with D hard to call. Per the germline V gene, CDR1 is SEHNR and CDR2 is FQNEAQ (reference sequence). V lost 4 bases, J lost 9 bases, and 16 bases lay in between. The CDR3 spans 14 residues. DNA for the CDR3: TGTGCCAGCAGCTCCGGGCTCCGGTCCGGTGAGCAGTTCTTC. Protein sequence: CASSSGLRSGEQFF.

This clone was recorded once. The chain is built from TRBV14 and TRBJ2-2; 8 positions match TRBD2. CDR1 is SGHDN, CDR2 FVKESK, per germline. J gave up 4 bases and V 6 bases, and 1 base lay outside the gene matches. The CDR3 is made up of 13 amino acids. CDR3 protein: CASRRGGTGELFF. The CDR3 nucleotides read TGTGCCAGCAGACGGGGGGGCACCGGGGAGCTGTTTTTT.

V and J are TRBV10-3 and TRBJ1-1, with D possibly being TRBD1 (5 bases). The CDR3 sequence is 13 residues long. V was pared by 5 bases and J by 3 bases, with 10 bases between. Germline lookup yields CDR1 ENHRY and CDR2 SYGVKD. The CDR3 DNA sequence: TGTGCCATCAGTTGGGGGGGAGACACTGAAGCTTTCTTT. Translation: CAISWGGDTEAFF.

V usage is TRBV27 and J usage is TRBJ2-7, with D maybe TRBD2 (7 bases). The CDR3 loop spans 14 amino acids. CDR1 is MNHEY and CDR2 is SMNVEV in the germline V gene (reference sequence). The V and J ends lost 5 bases and 2 bases respectively, with 13 bases between them. In DNA form, the CDR3 reads TGTGCCAGCAGTCCGGGCGGGGGCACCTACGAGCAGTACTTC. Encoded protein: CASSPGGGTYEQYF.

The chain employs TRBV28 and TRBJ1-2; perhaps TRBD1 as D (6 bases). CDR3 length: 15 amino acids. CDR1 and CDR2 from the germline V gene are MDHEN and SYDVKM. Trimming shortened V by 4 bases and J by 1 base, and 13 bases separated the two germline ends. The CDR3 region has the DNA TGTGCCAGCAGTTCCCGGACAGCCTTTAACTATGGCTACACCTTC. Translated: CASSSRTAFNYGYTF.

The chain recombines TRBV6-5 with TRBJ1-1; 7 positions agree with TRBD1. The junction had 8 bases not matched to a gene; V was cut back by 5 bases and J by 5 bases. The V gene's germline CDR1 is MNHEY and CDR2 SVGAGI. The CDR3 covers 14 residues. The DNA for the CDR3 is TGTGCCAGCAGTCCAACTCGACAGGGAACTGAAGCTTTCTTT. This translates into CASSPTRQGTEAFF.

This sequence joins TRBV9 and TRBJ2-2; TRBD2 matches 11 bases. The J segment lost 6 bases and the V segment lost 4 bases, leaving 5 bases of the junction unmatched. This CDR3 has 15 residues. Germline lookup yields CDR1 SGDLS and CDR2 YYNGEE. The CDR3 here is CASSSSGRASGELFF. In DNA form, the CDR3 reads TGTGCCAGCAGCAGTAGCGGGAGGGCCTCCGGGGAGCTGTTTTTT.

The chain links TRBV11-2 to TRBJ2-3, with 7 positions matching TRBD2. With V trimmed by 4 bases and J by 4 bases, 2 bases remained unmatched. Germline V CDR1 and CDR2: SGHAT, FQNNGV. This CDR3 has 13 residues. In DNA, the CDR3 is TGTGCCAGCAGCTCCCGGGGGGCAGATACGCAGTATTTT. Its translation: CASSSRGADTQYF. Together with reference TRBV11-2 and TRBJ2-3, the CDR3 gives the full variable domain: EAGVAQSPRYKIIEKRQSVAFWCNPISGHATLYWYQQILGQGPKLLIQFQNNGVVDDSQLPKDRFSAERLKGVDSTLKIQPAKLEDSAVYLCASSSRGADTQYFGPGTRLTVL.

CDR3 sequence (DNA): TGTGCCAGCAGTGAAACCGACAGGGGCGGCCTCCCCTCTTTGAACACTGAAGCTTTCTTT. Protein product: CASSETDRGGLPSLNTEAFF. V is TRBV6-1 and J is TRBJ1-1, with 8 positions matching TRBD1. J gave up 0 bases and V 2 bases, and 17 bases lay outside the gene matches. Germline V CDR1 and CDR2: MNHNS, SASEGT. CDR3 length: 20 amino acids.

On this clone itself: The identical CDR3 is also encoded by other nucleotide sequences in the sample. The chain recombines TRBV4-3 with TRBJ1-2, with TRBD1 matching over 10 bases. Trimming at V came to 0 bases and at J to 4 bases, leaving 2 bases not matched to a gene. CDR3 length equals 15 residues. Germline-derived CDR1 and CDR2 are LGHNA and YSLEER. The DNA of the CDR3 is TGCGCCAGCAGCCAAGAAGGACAGGGGGGCTATGGCTACACCTTC. It translates to CASSQEGQGGYGYTF.

V is TRBV7-9 and J is TRBJ2-1; 13 bases line up with TRBD2. From germline, CDR1 is SEHNR and CDR2 FQNEAQ (reference sequence). The junction had 5 bases not matched to a gene; V was cut back by 6 bases and J by 6 bases. The CDR3 is 15 residues long. In DNA form, the CDR3 reads TGTGCCAGCAGACTAGCGGGGGGGCCGAGCAATGAGCAGTTCTTC. Its translation is CASRLAGGPSNEQFF.

This clone was detected only once. The rearrangement uses TRBV9 and TRBJ2-2; 8 bases are shared with TRBD2. The CDR3 covers 17 residues. Germline CDR1 is SGDLS and CDR2 is YYNGEE. Trimming took 0 bases from V and 2 from J; bases not matched to a gene: 6. As DNA, the CDR3 is TGTGCCAGCAGCGTAGCTCGGGAGGGAGCTAACACCGGGGAGCTGTTTTTT. Amino acids: CASSVAREGANTGELFF.

The chain carries TRBV14 and TRBJ1-6; D is unresolved. V shed 4 bases and J shed 7 bases, with 11 bases lying between them. Germline V gives CDR1 SGHDN, CDR2 FVKESK. The CDR3 spans 14 residues. The DNA of the CDR3 is TGTGCCAGCAGCCCGGGAACAGCCAATTCACCCCTCCACTTT. It yields the protein CASSPGTANSPLHF.

This chain joins TRBV28 and TRBJ1-5, with D unresolved. Per germline, CDR1 MDHEN and CDR2 SYDVKM. The CDR3 runs to 12 residues. The V end was cut by 7 bases, the J end by 9 bases, with 13 bases between. The CDR3 loop is CASKSEGRPQHF. The CDR3 region has the DNA TGTGCCAGCAAGTCCGAGGGCAGGCCCCAGCATTTT.

The DNA of the CDR3 is TGTGCCACCAGTGATTTGGGAAGTTCCCCCAATGAGCAGTTCTTC. It specifies CATSDLGSSPNEQFF. This sequence joins TRBV24-1 and TRBJ2-1; D remains unclear. This CDR3 comprises 15 residues. Germline CDR1 reads KGHDR; CDR2 reads SFDVKD. With 0 bases removed from V and 6 bases from J, the gap between germline ends came to 11 bases.

This chain links TRBV6-2 or TRBV6-3 with TRBJ2-7; TRBD1 aligns across 9 bases. V lost 4 bases, J lost 6 bases, and 13 bases stayed unmatched. This CDR3 has 16 residues. The V gene's germline CDR1 is MNHEY and CDR2 SVGEGT. The CDR3 sequence is CASSSLGQGIYREQYF. CDR3 nucleotide sequence: TGTGCCAGCAGTTCCTTGGGACAGGGAATTTACCGCGAGCAGTACTTC.

The V and J genes are TRBV10-1 and TRBJ2-6; 11 bases agree with TRBD1. The germline V gene has CDR1 WNHNN and CDR2 SYGVQD (reference sequence). The CDR3 contains 15 residues. V gave up 10 bases and J gave up 2 bases; unmatched junction bases: 4. CDR3 region: CATPGQGAGANVLTF. The CDR3 DNA is TGCGCCACCCCGGGACAGGGGGCTGGGGCCAACGTCCTGACTTTC.

This chain joins TRBV21-1 and TRBJ1-5; the D call of TRBD1 is as the table states it, not checked on the DNA. TRBV21-1 corresponds to a pseudogene. The CDR3 consists of 15 residues. The CDR3 sequence: CASSNKDREEQPQHF. In nucleotides, the CDR3 is TGTGCCAGCAGCAATAAAGACAGAGAGGAACAGCCCCAGCATTTT.